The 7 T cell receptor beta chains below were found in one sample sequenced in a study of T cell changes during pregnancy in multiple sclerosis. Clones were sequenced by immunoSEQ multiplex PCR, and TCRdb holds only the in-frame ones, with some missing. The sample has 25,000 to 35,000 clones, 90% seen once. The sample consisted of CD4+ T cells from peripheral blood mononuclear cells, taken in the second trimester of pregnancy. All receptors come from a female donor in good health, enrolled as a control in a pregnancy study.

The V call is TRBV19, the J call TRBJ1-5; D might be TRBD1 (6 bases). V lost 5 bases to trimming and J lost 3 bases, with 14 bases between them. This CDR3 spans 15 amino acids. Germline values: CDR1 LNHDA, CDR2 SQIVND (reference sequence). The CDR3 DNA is TGTGCCAGTAGTGCGCGACAGGCGGCCAATCAGCCCCAGCATTTT. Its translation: CASSARQAANQPQHF.

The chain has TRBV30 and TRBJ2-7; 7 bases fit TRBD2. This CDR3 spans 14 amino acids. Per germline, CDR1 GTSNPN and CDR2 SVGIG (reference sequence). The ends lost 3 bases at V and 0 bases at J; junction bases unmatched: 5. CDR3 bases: TGTGCCTGGAGGTGGGGGGGGACCTCCTACGAGCAGTACTTC. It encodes CAWRWGGTSYEQYF.

The CDR3 reads CASSARDTGNYGYTF. The CDR3, as DNA: TGTGCCAGTAGTGCGCGCGACACAGGGAACTATGGCTACACCTTC. V and J are TRBV19 and TRBJ1-2, with TRBD1 as a possible D gene (6 bases). CDR3 size: 15 residues. Per the germline V gene, CDR1 is LNHDA and CDR2 is SQIVND (reference sequence). V gave up 5 bases and J gave up 2 bases, with 15 bases separating them.

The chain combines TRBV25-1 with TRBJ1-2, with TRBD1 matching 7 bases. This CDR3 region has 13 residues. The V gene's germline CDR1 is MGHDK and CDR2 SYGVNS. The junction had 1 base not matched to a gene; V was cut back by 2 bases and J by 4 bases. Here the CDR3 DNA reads TGTGCCAGCAGTGAAGGACAGGCCTATGGCTACACCTTC. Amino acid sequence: CASSEGQAYGYTF.

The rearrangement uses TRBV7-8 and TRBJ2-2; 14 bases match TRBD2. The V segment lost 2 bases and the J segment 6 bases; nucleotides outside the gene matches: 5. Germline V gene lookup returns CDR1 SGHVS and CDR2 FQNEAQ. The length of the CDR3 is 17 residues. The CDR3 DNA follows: TGTGCCAGCAGCTTAAGACCGGGACTAGCGGGAGCCGGGGAGCTGTTTTTT. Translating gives CASSLRPGLAGAGELFF.

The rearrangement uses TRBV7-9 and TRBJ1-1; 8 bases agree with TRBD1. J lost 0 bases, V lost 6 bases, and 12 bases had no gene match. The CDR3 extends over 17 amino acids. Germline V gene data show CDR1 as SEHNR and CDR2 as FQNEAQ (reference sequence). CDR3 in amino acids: CASSKPRTGRMNTEAFF. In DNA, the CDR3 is TGTGCCAGCAGTAAGCCAAGGACAGGGAGGATGAACACTGAAGCTTTCTTT.

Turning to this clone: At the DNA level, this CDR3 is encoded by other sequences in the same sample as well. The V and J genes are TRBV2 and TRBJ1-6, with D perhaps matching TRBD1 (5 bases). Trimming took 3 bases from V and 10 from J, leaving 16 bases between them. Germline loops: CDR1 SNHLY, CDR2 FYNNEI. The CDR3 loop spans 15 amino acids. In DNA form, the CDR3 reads TGTGCCAGCAGTGATACTGGGGCAGTAGACTCACCCCTCCACTTT. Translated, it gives CASSDTGAVDSPLHF.